What follows are 12 T cell receptor beta chains derived from one specimen sequenced in a study of blood T cell repertoires in COVID-19 (TCRdb year 2020). Receptor libraries were prepared by the immunoSEQ multiplex PCR assay. TCRdb re-hosts the immuneACCESS table, in-frame sequences only. Its copies lack some clones; in the studies checked, an unresolved V gene accounts for under half of them, and the cause for the rest is not known. Recorded for this sample are about 14,000 clones; over 80% of them occurred a single time. The ten most abundant clones make up over 30% of the sample. The sample consisted of peripheral blood. The source of these receptors is a man aged 45-65 years with active COVID-19.

J is TRBJ2-5 and V is TRBV12-2; the table's TRBD1 call for D was not verified on the DNA. TRBV12-2 is flagged as a pseudogene. The length of the CDR3 is 17 residues. CDR3 sequence reads: CASRLGLGHLWRETQYF. Here the CDR3 DNA reads TGTGCAAGTCGCTTAGGGTTGGGACACCTCTGGCGGGAGACCCAGTACTTC.

This chain uses TRBV3-1 (or the pseudogene TRBV3-2) with TRBJ2-3; 14 bases map to TRBD2. The CDR3 spans 18 residues. Germline CDR1 LGHDT, CDR2 YNNKEL (reference sequence). Trimming at V came to 3 bases and at J to 1 base, leaving 6 bases not matched to a gene. CDR3 in DNA: TGTGCCAGCAGCCACAGACTAGCGGGAGGGCCCGGCACAGATACGCAGTATTTT. Protein sequence: CASSHRLAGGPGTDTQYF.

The chain uses TRBV5-6 and TRBJ1-2; D remains unclear. V was pared by 6 bases and J by 4 bases, with 13 bases between. The CDR3 totals 13 residues. The germline V gene has CDR1 SGHDT and CDR2 YYEEEE. CDR3 nucleotides: TGTGCCAGCACCCTTGACAATAGCTATGGCTACACCTTC. Amino acid sequence: CASTLDNSYGYTF.

In this sample, this clone turned up once. The chain couples TRBV6-5 to TRBJ1-1, with D hard to call. Trimming removed 6 bases at V and 2 bases at J, with 7 bases between. Per the germline V gene, CDR1 is MNHEY and CDR2 is SVGAGI. The CDR3 is 12 amino acids. The DNA for the CDR3 is TGTGCCAGCAGGCGGGGAAACACTGAAGCTTTCTTT. It encodes CASRRGNTEAFF.

The J gene is TRBJ1-2, the V gene TRBV7-9; 8 bases fit TRBD1. The CDR3 consists of 16 residues. The V segment lost 1 base and the J segment 0 bases; nucleotides outside the gene matches: 4. CDR1 and CDR2 from the germline V gene are SEHNR and FQNEAQ (reference sequence). The CDR3 DNA reads as TGTGCCAGCAGCTTAGTTGCAGGGGGCTCTAACTATGGCTACACCTTC. Its translation is CASSLVAGGSNYGYTF.

This chain links TRBV9 with TRBJ2-3; TRBD1 might be the D (5 bases). The ends were cut back, 0 bases at V and 3 bases at J, with 8 bases in the middle. In germline, CDR1 is SGDLS, CDR2 YYNGEE. The CDR3 extends over 14 amino acids. CDR3 DNA sequence: TGTGCCAGCAGCGTAGCCAGGGAAACAGATACGCAGTATTTT. Protein product: CASSVARETDTQYF.

This clone appeared once. The genes are TRBV7-9 and TRBJ2-2, with unresolved D. V lost 1 base and J lost 5, with 17 bases in between. The germline CDR1 and CDR2 sequences are SEHNR and FQNEAQ (reference sequence). The CDR3 length is 17 residues. The CDR3 protein is CASSLDVYPTGTGELFF. Written as DNA, the CDR3 is TGTGCCAGCAGCTTAGACGTCTACCCGACGGGTACCGGGGAGCTGTTTTTT.

V is TRBV12-3 or TRBV12-4 and J is TRBJ1-2, with 7 bases lining up with TRBD1. Germline trimming cut 3 bases from V and 10 bases from J; bases unmatched to any gene: 8. The CDR3 consists of 13 residues. The CDR3 loop is CASSLSGTEIYTF. The CDR3 nucleotides read TGTGCCAGCAGTTTGTCGGGGACAGAAATCTACACCTTC.

This chain connects TRBV4-1 to TRBJ2-7, with D possibly matching TRBD2 (5 bases). The CDR3 has 16 amino acids. V gave up 1 base and J gave up 3 bases, with 16 bases separating them. CDR1 and CDR2 from the germline V gene are MGHRA and YSYEKL. The chain's CDR3 is CASSQASGRGSYEQYF. The CDR3 DNA reads TGCGCCAGCAGCCAAGCAAGTGGGCGTGGGAGCTACGAGCAGTACTTC.

This sequence joins TRBV11-2 and TRBJ2-7; 8 positions match TRBD1. The ends lost 5 bases at V and 11 bases at J; junction bases unmatched: 8. Germline V gene sequence: CDR1 SGHAT, CDR2 FQNNGV. The CDR3 is made up of 12 amino acids. For the CDR3, the DNA is TGTGCCAGCAGCCATGGGACAGGAGGAGAGTACTTC. Translated, it gives CASSHGTGGEYF.

This chain connects TRBV19 to TRBJ2-2; TRBD2 matches 7 bases. V lost 3 bases to trimming and J lost 7 bases; unmatched junction nucleotides: 2. There are 13 residues in the CDR3. Germline V gene lookup returns CDR1 LNHDA and CDR2 SQIVND (reference sequence). For the CDR3, the DNA is TGTGCCAGTAGTATGGGGAGGGGCGGGGAGCTGTTTTTT. The encoded protein is CASSMGRGGELFF.

CDR3 sequence reads: CASNSGLAGFYNEQFF. The DNA for the CDR3 is TGTGCCAGCAACTCCGGACTAGCGGGTTTTTACAATGAGCAGTTCTTC. V is TRBV7-9 and J is TRBJ2-1, with 11 bases fitting TRBD2. The germline V gene has CDR1 SEHNR and CDR2 FQNEAQ (reference sequence). CDR3 length: 16 amino acids. V lost 7 bases to trimming and J lost 4 bases; unmatched junction nucleotides: 9.